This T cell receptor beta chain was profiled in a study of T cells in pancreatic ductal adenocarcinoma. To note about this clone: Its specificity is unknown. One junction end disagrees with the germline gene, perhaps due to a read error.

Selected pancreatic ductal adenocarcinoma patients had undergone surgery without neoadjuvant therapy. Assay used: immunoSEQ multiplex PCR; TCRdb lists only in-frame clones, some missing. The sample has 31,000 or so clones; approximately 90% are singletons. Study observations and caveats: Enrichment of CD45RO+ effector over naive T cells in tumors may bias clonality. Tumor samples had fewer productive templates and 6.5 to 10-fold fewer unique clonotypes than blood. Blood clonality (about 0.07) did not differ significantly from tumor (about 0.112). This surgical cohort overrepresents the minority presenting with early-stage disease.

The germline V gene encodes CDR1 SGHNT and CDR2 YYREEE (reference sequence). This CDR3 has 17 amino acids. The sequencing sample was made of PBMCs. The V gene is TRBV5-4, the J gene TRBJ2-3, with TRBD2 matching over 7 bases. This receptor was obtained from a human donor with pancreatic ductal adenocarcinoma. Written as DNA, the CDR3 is TGCGCCAGCAGCCAAGTTAGCGGACTAGGACACACAGATACGCAGTATTTT. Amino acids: CASSQVSGLGHTDTQYF.